This TCR beta chain stems from a study of cytomegalovirus exposure and HLA in healthy donors. Study information: It was reported in a later analysis that the roughly 120 validation repertoires used the same platform as the 550 to 850 first-cohort repertoires.

Assay: immunoSEQ multiplex PCR; the TCRdb copy retains only in-frame clones and omits some. The sample includes some 140,000 clones, around 84% seen only once; the top ten take around 2.1%. CDR3 length equals 13 residues. The germline CDR1 and CDR2 sequences are SQVTM and ANQGSEA. V dropped 4 bases and J dropped 2 bases, with 9 bases sitting between them. This clone was observed a handful of times. Its antigen is not identified. Study-level findings and limits: The dataset shows that most TCR sequences were rare, while some public TCRs occurred in many donors. Cytomegalovirus-associated status was assigned to 164 TCR beta chains.

Material: PBMCs. V is TRBV29-1 and J is TRBJ2-1; TRBD2 might be the D (6 bases). The sequence derives from a human donor in good health. In nucleotides, the CDR3 is TGCAGCGTTGGGGGCGGGGCCTACAATGAGCAGTTCTTC. Amino acid sequence: CSVGGGAYNEQFF.